This T cell receptor beta chain was observed in a study of yellow fever vaccine responses in identical twins. Notes on the study in general: Convergence reportedly seemed to mark part of the twins' vaccine T cell response, with personalization marking the rest.

Details on this clonotype: The antigen remains unidentified.

TCRdb re-called the RT-PCR reads with MiXCR, one entry per CDR3 protein. The sample holds about 2,100 distinct CDR3 sequences; under 90% are singletons and the top ten take approximately 7.8%. This CDR3 contains 17 residues. V was shortened by 6 bases and J by 3 bases, with 20 bases between the two germline ends. Germline V CDR1 and CDR2: MNHEY, SVGEGT. The sequence was collected from a woman aged 18-29 years who received the yellow fever vaccine. The sequences come from T cells from blood (PBMCs), unsorted or a sorted subset (not recorded which), collected before or after yellow fever vaccination (not recorded which). The chain has TRBV6-2 or TRBV6-3 and TRBJ2-2, with TRBD2 as a possible D gene (7 bases). The CDR3 DNA reads TGTGCCAGCAGCCCCCGCTGGGCGGGGGCCGACACCGGGGAGCTGTTTTTT. It is translated as CASSPRWAGADTGELFF.